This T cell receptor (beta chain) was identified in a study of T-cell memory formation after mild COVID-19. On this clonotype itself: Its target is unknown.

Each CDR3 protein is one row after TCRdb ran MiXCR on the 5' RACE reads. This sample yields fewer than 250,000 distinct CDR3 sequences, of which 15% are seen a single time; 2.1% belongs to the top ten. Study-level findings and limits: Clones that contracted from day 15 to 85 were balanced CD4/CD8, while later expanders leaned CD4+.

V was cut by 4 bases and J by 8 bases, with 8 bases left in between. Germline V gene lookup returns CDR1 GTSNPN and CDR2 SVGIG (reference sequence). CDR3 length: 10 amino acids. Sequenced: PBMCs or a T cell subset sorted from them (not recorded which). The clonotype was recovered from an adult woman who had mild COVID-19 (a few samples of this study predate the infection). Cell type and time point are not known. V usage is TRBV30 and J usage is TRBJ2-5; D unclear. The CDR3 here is CAWKGTTQYF. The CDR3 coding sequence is TGTGCCTGGAAGGGAACCACCCAGTACTTC.